This T cell receptor (beta chain) was retrieved from a study of blood T cell repertoires in COVID-19. As to this clone: In the same sample, other DNA sequences code for this CDR3.

V shed 5 bases and J shed 5 bases, with 11 bases lying between them. The CDR3 sequence is 13 residues long. From germline, CDR1 is SGHRS and CDR2 YFSETQ. TCRdb's copy holds only in-frame clones and misses some; the assay was immunoSEQ multiplex PCR. The profile shows about 500,000 clones, roughly 91% of them singletons. Sample: peripheral blood. This TCR derives from a woman aged 45-60 years with COVID-19, enrolled during active disease. The chain combines TRBV5-1 with TRBJ1-5, with D possibly matching TRBD1 (5 bases). This CDR3 reads CASSRGGDQPQHF. The CDR3 DNA sequence: TGCGCCAGCAGTAGGGGCGGGGATCAGCCCCAGCATTTT.